The rows below give T cell receptor beta chains drawn from one sample of a study of CXCR3-negative and CXCR3-positive naive CD8 T cells. TCRdb reprocessed the 5' RACE reads, keeping one entry per CDR3 protein, no DNA. The sample has 70,000 to 100,000 distinct CDR3 sequences. Sequences were obtained from naive CXCR3- CD8+ T cells from blood. All receptors come from a human donor in good health. Some clones in this sample may be carry-over from other donors' samples. Each CDR3 is given with its conserved first and last residue. Fields, in order: J gene, V gene, CDR3 protein.

>TRBJ1-2|TRBV2
CASSDGRYQIYGYTF
>TRBJ1-5|TRBV13
CASSLGSGSGQPQHF
>TRBJ2-7|TRBV4-1
CASSPIAGEGFFYEQYF
>TRBJ2-7|TRBV29-1
CSALAGDRDEQYF
>TRBJ2-3|TRBV2
CASSESRDSPWDTQYF
>TRBJ1-1|TRBV29-1
CSGETALNTEALF
>TRBJ2-7|TRBV7-9
CASSTPGQGRYEQYF
>TRBJ2-3|TRBV11-2
CASSLQARSTDTQYF
>TRBJ2-7|TRBV11-2
CASSSWGLGYEQYF
>TRBJ2-1|TRBV29-1
CSDSHFYYEQFF
>TRBJ2-1|TRBV7-2
CASSPTSGGPFIPYNEQFF
>TRBJ2-2|TRBV28
CASSPDRGRVVNTGELFF
>TRBJ1-5|TRBV29-1
CSVAGGDNQPQHF
>TRBJ2-3|TRBV29-1
CSAEKEGADTQYF
>TRBJ2-2|TRBV7-7
CASSLAEAGANGELFF
>TRBJ2-1|TRBV4-2
CASSQDQGGVDEQFF
>TRBJ1-1|TRBV5-1
CASRVGPNTEAFF
>TRBJ2-5|TRBV7-9
CASSLGGSETQYF
>TRBJ2-3|TRBV28
CASSFSAGVGDTQYF
>TRBJ2-7|TRBV29-1
CSVSGTSGKFPYEQYF
>TRBJ2-1|TRBV6-2/TRBV6-3
CASSPGLAWQFF
>TRBJ1-1|TRBV11-3
CASSPATNTEAFF
>TRBJ2-5|TRBV21-1
CASGSSLRDRGPCRETQYF
>TRBJ2-1|TRBV9
CASSLSGRGPYNEQFF
>TRBJ2-1|TRBV4-3
CASSQDRLGGGTEQFF
>TRBJ2-7|TRBV29-1
CSVLQGPRSYEQYF
>TRBJ2-2|TRBV19
CASSRGAQLLARNTGELFF
>TRBJ2-7|TRBV28
CAIRTASRSSYEQYF
>TRBJ2-7|TRBV7-3
CASSLVDRSEQYF
>TRBJ2-5|TRBV5-1
CASSLVGQGMETQYF
>TRBJ1-2|TRBV27
CASRQLLARGQGYTF
>TRBJ2-3|TRBV15
CATSRVLGAGSDTQYF
>TRBJ2-7|TRBV9
CASTPDSGTIYEQYF
>TRBJ1-2|TRBV3-1
CASSQDAGPNYGYTF
>TRBJ2-7|TRBV5-6
CASSLLPDRGAYEQYF
>TRBJ1-1|TRBV6-5
CASSYGAQSNTEAFF